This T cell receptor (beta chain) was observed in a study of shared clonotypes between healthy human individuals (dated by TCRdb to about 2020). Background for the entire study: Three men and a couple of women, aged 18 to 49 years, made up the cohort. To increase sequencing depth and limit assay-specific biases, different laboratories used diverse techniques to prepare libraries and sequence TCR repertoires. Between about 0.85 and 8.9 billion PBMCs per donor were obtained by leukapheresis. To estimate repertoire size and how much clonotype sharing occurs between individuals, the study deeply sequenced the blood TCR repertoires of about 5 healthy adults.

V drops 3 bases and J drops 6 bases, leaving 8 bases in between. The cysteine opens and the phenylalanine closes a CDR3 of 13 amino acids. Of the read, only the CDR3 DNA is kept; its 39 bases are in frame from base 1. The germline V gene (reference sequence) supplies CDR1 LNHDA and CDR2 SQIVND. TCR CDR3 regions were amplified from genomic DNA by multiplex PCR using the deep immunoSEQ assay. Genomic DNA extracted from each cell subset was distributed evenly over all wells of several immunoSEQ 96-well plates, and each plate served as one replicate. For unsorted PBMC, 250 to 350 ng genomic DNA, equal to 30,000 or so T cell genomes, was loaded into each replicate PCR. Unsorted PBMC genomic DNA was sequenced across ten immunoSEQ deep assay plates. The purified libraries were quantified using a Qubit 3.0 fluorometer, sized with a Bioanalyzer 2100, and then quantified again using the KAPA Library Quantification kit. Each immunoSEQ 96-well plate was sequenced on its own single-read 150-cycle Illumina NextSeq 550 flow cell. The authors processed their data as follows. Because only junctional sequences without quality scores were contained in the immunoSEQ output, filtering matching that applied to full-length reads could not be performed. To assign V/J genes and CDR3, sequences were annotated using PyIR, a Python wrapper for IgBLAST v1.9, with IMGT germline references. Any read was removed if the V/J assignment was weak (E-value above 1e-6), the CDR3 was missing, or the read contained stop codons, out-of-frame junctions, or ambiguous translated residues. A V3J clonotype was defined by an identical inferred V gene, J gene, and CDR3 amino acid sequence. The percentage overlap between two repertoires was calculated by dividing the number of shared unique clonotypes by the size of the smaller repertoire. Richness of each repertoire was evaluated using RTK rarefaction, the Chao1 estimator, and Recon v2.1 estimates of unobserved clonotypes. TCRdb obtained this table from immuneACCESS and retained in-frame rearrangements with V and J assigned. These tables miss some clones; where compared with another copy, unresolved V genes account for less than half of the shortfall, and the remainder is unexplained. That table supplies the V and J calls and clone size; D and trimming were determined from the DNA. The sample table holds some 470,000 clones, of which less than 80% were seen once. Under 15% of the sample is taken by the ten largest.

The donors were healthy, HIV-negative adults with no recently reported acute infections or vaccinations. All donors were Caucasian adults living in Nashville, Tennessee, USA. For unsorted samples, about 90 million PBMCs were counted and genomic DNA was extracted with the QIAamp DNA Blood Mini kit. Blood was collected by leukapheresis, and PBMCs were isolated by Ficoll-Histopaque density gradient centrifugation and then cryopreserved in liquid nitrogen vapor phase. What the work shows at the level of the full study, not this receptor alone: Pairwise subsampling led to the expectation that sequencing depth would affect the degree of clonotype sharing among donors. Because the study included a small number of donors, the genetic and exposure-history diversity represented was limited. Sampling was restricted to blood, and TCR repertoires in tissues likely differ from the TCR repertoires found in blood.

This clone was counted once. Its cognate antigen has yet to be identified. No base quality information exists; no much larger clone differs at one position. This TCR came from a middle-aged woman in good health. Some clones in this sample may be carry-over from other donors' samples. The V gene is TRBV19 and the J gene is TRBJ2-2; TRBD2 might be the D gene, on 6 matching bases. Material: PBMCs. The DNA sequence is TGTGCCAGTAGTATGGGGACTCCCGGGGAGCTGTTTTTT. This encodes CASSMGTPGELFF.